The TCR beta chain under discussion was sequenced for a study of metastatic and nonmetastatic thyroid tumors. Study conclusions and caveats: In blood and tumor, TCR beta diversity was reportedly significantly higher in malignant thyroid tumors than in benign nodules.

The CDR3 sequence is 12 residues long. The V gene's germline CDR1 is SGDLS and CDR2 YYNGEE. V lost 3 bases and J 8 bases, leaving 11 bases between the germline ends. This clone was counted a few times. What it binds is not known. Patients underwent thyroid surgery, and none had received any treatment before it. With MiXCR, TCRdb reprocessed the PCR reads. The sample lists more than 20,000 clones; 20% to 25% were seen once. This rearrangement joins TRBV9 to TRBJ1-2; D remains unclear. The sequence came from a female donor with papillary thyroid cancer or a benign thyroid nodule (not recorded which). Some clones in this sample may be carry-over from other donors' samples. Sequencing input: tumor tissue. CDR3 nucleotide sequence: TGTGCCAGCAGCGGAAGTGCCCGCGGCTACACCTTC. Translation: CASSGSARGYTF. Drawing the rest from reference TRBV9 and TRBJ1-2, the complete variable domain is DSGVTQTPKHLITATGQRVTLRCSPRSGDLSVYWYQQSLDQGLQFLIQYYNGEERAKGNILERFSAQQFPDLHSELNLSSLELGDSALYFCASSGSARGYTFGSGTRLTVV.